Below are 17 T cell receptor beta chains sequenced from a single sample in a study of T cell changes during pregnancy in multiple sclerosis. The table came from immunoSEQ multiplex PCR; TCRdb's copy has only in-frame clones and leaves some out. There are some 100,000 clones in the sample; around 93% occur only once, and approximately 1% lies in the top ten. This material consisted of peripheral blood, taken before pregnancy. The receptors stem from a female donor with multiple sclerosis, enrolled in a pregnancy study.

The chain couples TRBV7-9 to TRBJ2-5, with TRBD2 identical over 9 bases. The CDR3 spans 16 residues. The trim removed 5 bases at V and 7 bases at J, leaving 14 bases unmatched. Germline V lookup: CDR1 SEHNR, CDR2 FQNEAQ (reference sequence). CDR3 nucleotides: TGTGCCAGCAGCCGATCTCCCGGGACTAGCAAAGGGACCCAGTACTTC. Its translation is CASSRSPGTSKGTQYF.

V gene TRBV19 combines with J gene TRBJ1-5, with TRBD1 matching 8 bases. V was pared by 6 bases and J by 3 bases, with 7 bases of the junction left unmatched. The CDR3 runs 15 residues. CDR1 and CDR2 (germline): LNHDA, SQIVND (reference sequence). CDR3 bases: TGTGCCAGTAGGAGAGCGGGACAGGTCAATCAGCCCCAGCATTTT. Its protein product is CASRRAGQVNQPQHF.

The rearrangement uses TRBV10-3 and TRBJ2-7, with D maybe TRBD1 (6 bases). This CDR3 comprises 16 residues. The V end was cut by 8 bases, the J end by 4 bases, with 24 bases between. Germline loops: CDR1 ENHRY, CDR2 SYGVKD. The CDR3 nucleotides read TGTGCCATCGGGGGCGATTGGGACACCAAAGGGTACGAGCAGTACTTC. Its protein is CAIGGDWDTKGYEQYF.

The gene calls are TRBV27 and TRBJ2-3, with D possibly being TRBD1 (6 bases). Germline CDR1 MNHEY, CDR2 SMNVEV (reference sequence). Trimming cost V 1 base and J 0 bases, with 11 bases left between them. The CDR3 loop spans 16 amino acids. The CDR3 spells CASSLWAGQSTDTQYF. The CDR3 nucleotides read TGTGCCAGCAGTTTATGGGCCGGACAGAGCACAGATACGCAGTATTTT.

The V call is TRBV5-1, the J call TRBJ2-1; unclear D gene. V was cut by 2 bases and J by 0 bases, with 9 bases left in between. The CDR3 length is 15 residues. The V gene's germline CDR1 is SGHRS and CDR2 YFSETQ. For the CDR3, the DNA is TGCGCCAGCAGCTTAGACACTTACTCCTACAATGAGCAGTTCTTC. Translating it yields CASSLDTYSYNEQFF.

The chain recombines TRBV27 with TRBJ1-2, with TRBD1 matching 10 bases. Germline CDR1 is MNHEY and CDR2 is SMNVEV (reference sequence). Losses at the gene ends were 3 bases for V and 7 bases for J; bases not matched to a gene: 14. This CDR3 is built from 17 residues. For the CDR3, the DNA is TGTGCCAGCAGTTTCTCTGGGGTCTCCGGGACAGGGGTTGGCTACACCTTC. This gives the protein CASSFSGVSGTGVGYTF.

The chain links TRBV7-9 to TRBJ2-7; 13 nucleotides match TRBD2. The CDR3 covers 14 residues. With V trimmed by 7 bases and J by 6 bases, 6 bases remained unmatched. CDR1 is SEHNR, CDR2 FQNEAQ, per germline (reference sequence). The CDR3 loop reads CASNNGLAGAEQYF. CDR3 DNA: TGTGCCAGCAACAACGGACTAGCGGGAGCCGAGCAGTACTTC.

The rearrangement uses TRBV5-4 and TRBJ1-3; TRBD1 aligns across 8 bases. The ends lost 2 bases at V and 5 bases at J; junction bases unmatched: 6. This CDR3 is built from 15 residues. Germline assignment: CDR1 SGHNT and CDR2 YYREEE (reference sequence). The CDR3 sequence: CASSFQGQGRNTIYF. As DNA, the CDR3 is TGTGCCAGCAGCTTCCAAGGACAGGGCCGAAACACCATATATTTT. The full variable domain, rest sourced from reference TRBV5-4 and TRBJ1-3, is ETGVTQSPTHLIKTRGQQVTLRCSSQSGHNTVSWYQQALGQGPQFIFQYYREEENGRGNFPPRFSGLQFPNYSSELNVNALELDDSALYLCASSFQGQGRNTIYFGEGSWLTVV.

The chain employs TRBV30 and TRBJ1-1; D remains unclear. V was pared by 0 bases and J by 2 bases, with 7 bases between. Germline lookup yields CDR1 GTSNPN and CDR2 SVGIG (reference sequence). The CDR3 contains 13 residues. DNA for the CDR3: TGTGCCTGGAGTGTAGGGAGTAACACTGAAGCTTTCTTT. This gives the protein CAWSVGSNTEAFF.

V is TRBV27 and J is TRBJ2-7; 8 nucleotides line up with TRBD2. The CDR3 covers 15 residues. Germline V gene data show CDR1 as MNHEY and CDR2 as SMNVEV (reference sequence). Losses at the gene ends were 1 base for V and 3 bases for J; bases not matched to a gene: 5. The CDR3: CASSLYGGLGYEQYF. In DNA, the CDR3 is TGTGCCAGCAGTTTATACGGGGGACTAGGCTACGAGCAGTACTTC.

This sequence joins TRBV14 and TRBJ2-7; D might be TRBD1 (6 bases). CDR1 SGHDN and CDR2 FVKESK come from the germline V gene. The CDR3 sequence is 13 residues long. Trimming removed 4 bases at V and 4 bases at J, with 11 bases between. DNA for the CDR3: TGTGCCAGCAGCCTCACAGGGATATACGAGCAGTACTTC. This gives the protein CASSLTGIYEQYF.

This chain links TRBV30 with TRBJ1-3, with D uncertain. Germline V gives CDR1 GTSNPN, CDR2 SVGIG (reference sequence). This CDR3 is 14 amino acids long. Trimming took 6 bases from V and 0 from J, leaving 12 bases between them. The CDR3 sequence: CACRSHSSGNTIYF. The DNA of the CDR3 is TGTGCCTGCCGATCCCATAGCTCTGGAAACACCATATATTTT.

With regard to this clone: Other DNA sequences in the sample encode the same CDR3. The rearrangement joins TRBV19 to TRBJ1-5; 11 bases fit TRBD1. Per the germline V gene, CDR1 is LNHDA and CDR2 is SQIVND (reference sequence). V shed 1 base and J 7 bases; nucleotides not matched to a gene: 3. The CDR3 consists of 15 residues. The CDR3 nucleotides read TGTGCCAGTAGTATAGGGACAGGGGGCGGGCAGCCCCAGCATTTT. Its translation: CASSIGTGGGQPQHF.

The V call is TRBV29-1, the J call TRBJ2-5, with TRBD2 as a possible D gene (6 bases). V was clipped by 3 bases and J by 1 base, with 15 bases between them. The CDR3 consists of 15 residues. The V gene's germline CDR1 is SQVTM and CDR2 ANQGSEA. CDR3 in DNA: TGCAGCGTTGACAACGGGGGTTTGGGCCAAGAGACCCAGTACTTC. Translated: CSVDNGGLGQETQYF.

This clone was found once. The rearrangement links TRBV10-2 to TRBJ1-5; D is unresolved. The CDR3 has 13 amino acids. V was cut by 7 bases and J by 4 bases, with 11 bases left in between. Germline V lookup: CDR1 WSHSY, CDR2 SAAADI. The CDR3 DNA follows: TGCGCCAGCACTTTGGCCCCAAATCAGCCCCAGCATTTT. This codes for CASTLAPNQPQHF.

The CDR3 loop is CASSLTAGANSGANVLTF. The CDR3 DNA is TGCGCCAGCAGCTTGACAGCGGGAGCAAACTCTGGGGCCAACGTCCTGACTTTC. The chain has TRBV5-1 and TRBJ2-6; 8 bases fit TRBD2. Trimming removed 1 base from V and 0 bases from J; junction bases left unmatched: 6. Germline CDR1 reads SGHRS; CDR2 reads YFSETQ. The CDR3 runs to 18 residues. Looking up the rest from reference TRBV5-1 and TRBJ2-6 gives the full variable domain: KAGVTQTPRYLIKTRGQQVTLSCSPISGHRSVSWYQQTPGQGLQFLFEYFSETQRNKGNFPGRFSGRQFSNSRSEMNVSTLELGDSALYLCASSLTAGANSGANVLTFGAGSRLTVL.

The CDR3 here is CASSLSGEQYF. In DNA, the CDR3 is TGTGCCAGCAGTTTGAGTGGCGAGCAGTACTTC. This sequence joins TRBV28 and TRBJ2-7; no clear D gene. V was cut by 3 bases and J by 6 bases, with 6 bases left in between. The CDR3 runs to 11 residues. Germline V CDR1 and CDR2: MDHEN, SYDVKM.